These T cell receptor beta chains were read from a single sample in a study of regulatory T cells in long-lasting Graves disease. TCRdb ran MiXCR on the multiplex PCR reads and lists one entry per CDR3 protein. In the table there are approximately 440,000 distinct CDR3 sequences, around a quarter of which are singletons. Sample: peripheral blood mononuclear cells (PBMCs), taken when the disease was refractory, from a patient treated with antithyroid drugs. The receptors originated from a female donor with Graves disease. CDR3s include the opening cysteine and the closing phenylalanine or tryptophan. The D gene is left open where the match is weak. Clone size, where shown, is once, few, many, or a class for clones that have expanded.

J gene,D gene,clone size,V gene,CDR3 protein,CDR3 DNA
TRBJ1-2,TRBD1,few,TRBV30,CAWSGQGWGYTF,TGTGCCTGGAGTGGACAGGGATGGGGCTACACCTTC
TRBJ2-7,TRBD2,-,TRBV4-3,CASSHGTSGRAAEQYF,TGCGCCAGCAGCCACGGGACTAGCGGGAGGGCCGCCGAGCAGTACTTC
TRBJ1-4,-,few,TRBV6-1,CASSSYGQRKLFF,TGTGCCAGCAGTAGTTACGGCCAAAGGAAGCTGTTTTTT
TRBJ2-7,-,many,TRBV16,CASSFSPGWAYEQYF,TGTGCCAGCAGCTTCTCCCCGGGGTGGGCCTACGAGCAGTACTTC
TRBJ1-1,-,many,TRBV3-1,CASSQDGGHMNTEAFF,TGTGCCAGCAGCCAAGATGGGGGACACATGAACACTGAAGCTTTCTTT
TRBJ2-4,TRBD2,few,TRBV20-1,CSARPSSGMAKNIQYF,TGCAGTGCTAGACCATCTAGCGGGATGGCCAAAAACATTCAGTACTTC
TRBJ2-5,TRBD2,many,TRBV28,CASSFDLAGMRETQYF,TGTGCCAGCAGTTTTGATCTAGCGGGAATGCGGGAGACCCAGTACTTC
TRBJ2-1,TRBD2,many,TRBV20-1,CSALAGGSNEQFF,TGCAGTGCTCTAGCGGGAGGTTCCAATGAGCAGTTCTTC
TRBJ1-5,-,many,TRBV27,CASRGAGSSNQPQHF,TGTGCCAGCCGGGGGGCAGGGTCCAGCAATCAGCCCCAGCATTTT
TRBJ2-7,TRBD1,few,TRBV15,CATSSGTGGVYEQYF,TGTGCCACCAGCAGCGGGACAGGGGGCGTCTACGAGCAGTACTTC
TRBJ1-1,-,many,TRBV6-1,CASSRVGGRDTEAFF,TGTGCCAGCAGTCGCGTAGGGGGGCGCGACACTGAAGCTTTCTTT
TRBJ1-3,TRBD1,once,TRBV6-1,CASRLTGETGNTIYF,TGTGCCAGCCGGTTAACAGGGGAGACTGGAAACACCATATATTTT
TRBJ2-2,-,-,TRBV27,CASSKILGSNTGELFF,TGTGCCAGCAGCAAAATCCTAGGGTCGAACACCGGGGAGCTGTTTTTT
TRBJ2-7,TRBD2,few,TRBV20-1,CSAQASGRFSYEQYF,TGCAGTGCCCAGGCGAGCGGGAGGTTCTCCTACGAGCAGTACTTC
TRBJ1-1,TRBD1,many,TRBV28,CASSLVEDRGQAFF,TGTGCCAGCAGTTTGGTAGAGGACAGGGGTCAGGCTTTCTTT
TRBJ2-7,-,once,TRBV5-1,CASSLFEGPYEQYF,TGCGCCAGCAGCTTGTTCGAGGGTCCCTACGAGCAGTACTTC
TRBJ2-2,-,-,TRBV7-6,CASSLAFGNTGELFF,TGTGCCAGCAGCTTAGCATTTGGGAACACCGGGGAGCTGTTTTTT
TRBJ2-1,TRBD1,-,TRBV6-5,CASSFGQGANEQFF,TGTGCCAGCAGTTTTGGTCAGGGGGCCAATGAGCAGTTCTTC
TRBJ1-1,TRBD1,many,TRBV29-1,CSAATGDTEAFF,TGCAGCGCCGCGACAGGGGACACTGAAGCTTTCTTT
TRBJ1-2,-,few,TRBV7-9,CASSGATWASYGYTF,TGTGCCAGCAGCGGGGCCACTTGGGCATCCTATGGCTACACCTTC
TRBJ1-2,-,many,TRBV20-1,CSARPIWAGEQSYTF,TGCAGTGCCCGACCCATCTGGGCAGGGGAACAGAGCTACACCTTC
TRBJ1-1,-,-,TRBV20-1,CSAPSEGRLDSEAFF,TGCAGTGCTCCGTCGGAGGGTCGCCTCGACAGTGAAGCTTTCTTT
TRBJ1-5,TRBD1,-,TRBV30,CAWSVGTEGRQPQHF,TGTGCCTGGAGTGTGGGGACAGAAGGACGTCAGCCCCAGCATTTT
TRBJ2-5,-,many,TRBV7-2,CASSPGAIETQYF,TGTGCCAGCAGTCCGGGGGCCATCGAGACCCAGTACTTC
TRBJ1-1,TRBD1,many,TRBV19,CASSSDRANTEAFF,TGTGCCAGCAGCTCGGACAGGGCGAACACTGAAGCTTTCTTT
TRBJ2-6,-,many,TRBV4-3,CASSQGSRGAVGANVLTF,TGCGCCAGCAGCCAAGGGTCTCGCGGGGCTGTGGGGGCCAACGTCCTGACTTTC
TRBJ1-5,-,few,TRBV27,CASSGYMNQPQHF,TGTGCCAGCAGTGGGTATATGAATCAGCCCCAGCATTTT
TRBJ1-1,TRBD1,-,TRBV28,CANSLRDRLNTEAFF,TGTGCCAACAGTTTACGGGACAGGCTGAACACTGAAGCTTTCTTT
TRBJ1-2,TRBD1,many,TRBV2,CASSGQGGGYGYTF,TGTGCCAGCAGTGGGCAGGGGGGCGGCTATGGCTACACCTTC
TRBJ1-1,-,-,TRBV5-1,CASSPLEGSATEAFF,TGCGCCAGCAGCCCTCTGGAGGGCTCGGCCACTGAAGCTTTCTTT
TRBJ1-6,-,many,TRBV28,CASSPKFPRPLHF,TGTGCCAGCAGTCCCAAATTCCCCAGGCCCCTCCACTTT
TRBJ1-6,-,many,TRBV12-3/TRBV12-4,CASKPAGGSYNSPLHF,TGTGCCAGCAAGCCCGCCGGGGGCTCCTATAATTCACCCCTCCACTTT
TRBJ1-5,-,-,TRBV5-8,CASSLLRGRGGQPQHF,TGTGCCAGCAGCTTGCTCAGGGGTAGGGGTGGTCAGCCCCAGCATTTT
TRBJ1-5,-,many,TRBV6-2/TRBV6-3,CASSHRTDNQPQHF,TGTGCCAGCAGTCATAGGACAGACAATCAGCCCCAGCATTTT
TRBJ2-7,TRBD2,few,TRBV2,CASSGWSSGTYEQYF,TGTGCCAGCAGTGGTTGGTCTAGCGGGACCTACGAGCAGTACTTC